The clone carrying this T cell receptor (beta chain) was counted at least ten times. Germline loops: CDR1 MDHEN, CDR2 SYDVKM. V lost 5 bases and J 3 bases, leaving 7 bases between the germline ends. The CDR3 totals 12 residues. This entry is derived from a study of glioma-infiltrating T cells after dendritic cell vaccination. Study-wide context: Patients received three intradermal dendritic cell vaccine injections at biweekly intervals.

Amplification used 60 V beta primers and 13 J beta primers. Measured with immunoSEQ multiplex PCR; TCRdb has only the in-frame clones, and not every one. The table has 91,000 or so clones, 80% seen once; the top ten hold 4.5% to 5.5%. Indicated time point: after dendritic cell vaccination, including at tumor progression/relapse. Fresh-frozen tumor tissue and more than two years of survival data were available for all. All glioblastoma patients lacked an isocitrate dehydrogenase mutation. This chain uses TRBV28 with TRBJ1-2, with D perhaps matching TRBD1 (6 bases). The material sequenced was blood, taken after dendritic cell vaccination. This TCR derives from a human donor with glioblastoma. The CDR3 spells CASSNRDYGYTF. The CDR3 DNA is TGTGCCAGCAGTAACAGGGACTATGGCTACACCTTC.